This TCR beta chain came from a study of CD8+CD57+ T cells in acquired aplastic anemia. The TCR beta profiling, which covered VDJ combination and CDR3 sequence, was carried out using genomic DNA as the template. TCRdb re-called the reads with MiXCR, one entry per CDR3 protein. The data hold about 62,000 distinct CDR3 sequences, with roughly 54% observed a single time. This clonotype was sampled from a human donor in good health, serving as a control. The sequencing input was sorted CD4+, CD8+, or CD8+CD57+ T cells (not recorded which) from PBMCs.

CDR3 DNA: TGTGCCATCAGGGCACTAGCGGGATATTCCAACGAGCAGTACTTC. Translated: CAIRALAGYSNEQYF. The chain combines TRBV10-3 with TRBJ2-7; TRBD2 aligns across 10 bases. The CDR3 totals 15 residues. The V segment lost 6 bases and the J segment 5 bases; nucleotides outside the gene matches: 10. Germline CDR1 is ENHRY and CDR2 is SYGVKD.